The clone carrying this T cell receptor beta chain was counted a single time. CDR3 size: 13 residues. Germline-derived CDR1 and CDR2 are WNHNN and SYGVQD (reference sequence). Trimming cost V 6 bases and J 7 bases, with 12 bases left between them. TCRdb reprocessed the 5' RACE reads with MiXCR, giving one entry per CDR3 protein. The table lists approximately 60,000 distinct CDR3 sequences, 28% of them singletons. Sequenced: tumor-infiltrating memory CD4+ T cells sorted from the breast tumor. Subset reported: memory CD4+ T cells, CD4+CD45RO+CD25-. The J gene is TRBJ2-2, the V gene TRBV10-1; possible D gene TRBD1, 6 bases. The source is a female donor with breast cancer. CDR3 sequence reads: CASSRQEGGELFF. In DNA form, the CDR3 reads TGCGCCAGCAGCCGACAGGAAGGCGGGGAGCTGTTTTTT.